This T cell receptor (beta chain) was profiled in a study of beta chain features in type 1 diabetes. This CDR3 comprises 16 residues. From germline, CDR1 is SGHTS and CDR2 YDEGEE. Unmatched junction bases numbered 10, after V lost 2 bases and J lost 4 bases. Expressed TCRB transcripts were sequenced, since all the RNA that had been isolated was reverse transcribed. The repertoire was sequenced with immunoSEQ multiplex PCR; TCRdb's copy has only in-frame clones and lacks some. The table lists 850,000 to 900,000 clones, about 17% of them singletons. Averaging approximately 0.11 L, one heparinised blood draw was given by each donor. Researchers reported sorting CD4+ naive, central memory, regulatory and stem cell-like memory cells via CD45RO/CCR7/CD25/CD127/CD95/CD27.

The chain combines TRBV5-8 with TRBJ2-5; TRBD2 agrees at 8 bases. This receptor was obtained from a woman under 30 in good health. Material: naive CD4+ T cells from blood. The chain's CDR3 is CASSFGGRTRGETQYF. CDR3 bases: TGTGCCAGCAGCTTCGGCGGGAGGACCCGGGGAGAGACCCAGTACTTC. The entire variable domain, with the rest obtained from reference TRBV5-8 and TRBJ2-5, is as follows: EAGVTQSPTHLIKTRGQQATLRCSPISGHTSVYWYQQALGLGLQFLLWYDEGEERNRGNFPPRFSGRQFPNYSSELNVNALELEDSALYLCASSFGGRTRGETQYFGPGTRLLVL.